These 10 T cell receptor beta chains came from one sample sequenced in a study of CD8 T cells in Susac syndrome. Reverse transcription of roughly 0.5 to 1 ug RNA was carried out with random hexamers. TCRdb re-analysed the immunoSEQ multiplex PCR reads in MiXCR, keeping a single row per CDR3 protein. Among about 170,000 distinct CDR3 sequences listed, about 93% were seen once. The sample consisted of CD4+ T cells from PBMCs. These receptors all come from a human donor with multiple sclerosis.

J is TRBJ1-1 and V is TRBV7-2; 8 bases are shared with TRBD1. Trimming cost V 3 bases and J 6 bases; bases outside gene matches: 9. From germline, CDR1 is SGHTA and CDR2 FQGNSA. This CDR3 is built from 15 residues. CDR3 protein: CASSLAGGIRSEAFF. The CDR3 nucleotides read TGTGCCAGCAGCTTGGCAGGGGGCATTAGGTCTGAAGCTTTCTTT.

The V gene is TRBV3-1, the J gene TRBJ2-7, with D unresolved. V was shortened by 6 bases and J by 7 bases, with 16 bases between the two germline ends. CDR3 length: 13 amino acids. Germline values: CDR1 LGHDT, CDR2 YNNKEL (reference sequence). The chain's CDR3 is CASRTTLQGEQYF. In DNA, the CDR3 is TGTGCCAGCAGAACAACCTTGCAAGGGGAGCAGTACTTC.

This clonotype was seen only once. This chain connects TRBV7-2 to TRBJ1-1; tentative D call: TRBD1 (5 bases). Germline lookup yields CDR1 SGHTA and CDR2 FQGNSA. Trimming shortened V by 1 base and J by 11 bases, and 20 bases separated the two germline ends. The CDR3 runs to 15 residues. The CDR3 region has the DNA TGTGCCAGCAGCTTAGTTCCAGACAGAAGAGAGTTGGCTTTCTTT. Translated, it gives CASSLVPDRRELAFF. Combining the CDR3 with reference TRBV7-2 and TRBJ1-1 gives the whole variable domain GAGVSQSPSNKVTEKGKDVELRCDPISGHTALYWYRQSLGQGLEFLIYFQGNSAPDKSGLPSDRFSAERTGGSVSTLTIQRTQQEDSAVYLCASSLVPDRRELAFFGQGTRLTVV.

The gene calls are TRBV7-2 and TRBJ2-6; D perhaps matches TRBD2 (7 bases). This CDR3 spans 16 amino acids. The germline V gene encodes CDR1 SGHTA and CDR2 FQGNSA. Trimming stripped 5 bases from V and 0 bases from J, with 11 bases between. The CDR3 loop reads CASSRGAYSGANVLTF. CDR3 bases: TGTGCCAGCAGCCGGGGGGCCTACTCTGGGGCCAACGTCCTGACTTTC. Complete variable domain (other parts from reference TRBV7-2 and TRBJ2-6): GAGVSQSPSNKVTEKGKDVELRCDPISGHTALYWYRQSLGQGLEFLIYFQGNSAPDKSGLPSDRFSAERTGGSVSTLTIQRTQQEDSAVYLCASSRGAYSGANVLTFGAGSRLTVL.

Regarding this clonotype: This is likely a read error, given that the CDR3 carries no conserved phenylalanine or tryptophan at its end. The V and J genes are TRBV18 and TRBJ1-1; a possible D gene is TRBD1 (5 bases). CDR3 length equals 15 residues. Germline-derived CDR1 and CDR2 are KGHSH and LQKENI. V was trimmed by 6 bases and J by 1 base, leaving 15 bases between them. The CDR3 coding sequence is TGTGCCAGCTCCTTCCAGGGAGGGGCGAACACTGAAGCTTTCCTT. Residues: CASSFQGGANTEAFL.

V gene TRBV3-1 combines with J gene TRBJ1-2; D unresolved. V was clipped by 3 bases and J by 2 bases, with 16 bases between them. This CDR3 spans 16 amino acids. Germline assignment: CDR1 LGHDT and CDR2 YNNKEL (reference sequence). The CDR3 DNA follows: TGTGCCAGCAGCCACACGGGAGGACGGATAAACTATGGCTACACCTTC. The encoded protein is CASSHTGGRINYGYTF.

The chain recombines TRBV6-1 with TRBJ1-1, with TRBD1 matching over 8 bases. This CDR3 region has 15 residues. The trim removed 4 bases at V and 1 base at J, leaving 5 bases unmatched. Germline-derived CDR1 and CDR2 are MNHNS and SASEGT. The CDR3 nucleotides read TGTGCCAGCAGTGCCCTGACAGGGGAGAACACTGAAGCTTTCTTT. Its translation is CASSALTGENTEAFF.

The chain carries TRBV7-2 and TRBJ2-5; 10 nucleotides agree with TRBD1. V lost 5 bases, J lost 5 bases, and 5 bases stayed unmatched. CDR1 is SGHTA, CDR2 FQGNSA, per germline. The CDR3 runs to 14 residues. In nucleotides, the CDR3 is TGTGCCAGCAGCCAACGGACAGGGGGGGAGACCCAGTACTTC. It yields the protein CASSQRTGGETQYF. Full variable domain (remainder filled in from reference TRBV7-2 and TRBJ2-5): GAGVSQSPSNKVTEKGKDVELRCDPISGHTALYWYRQSLGQGLEFLIYFQGNSAPDKSGLPSDRFSAERTGGSVSTLTIQRTQQEDSAVYLCASSQRTGGETQYFGPGTRLLVL.

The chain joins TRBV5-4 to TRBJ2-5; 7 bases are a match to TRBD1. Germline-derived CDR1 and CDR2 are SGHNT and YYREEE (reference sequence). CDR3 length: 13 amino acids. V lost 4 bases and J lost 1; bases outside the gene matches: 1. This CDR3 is CASSRDSQETQYF. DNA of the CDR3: TGTGCCAGCAGCCGGGACAGCCAAGAGACCCAGTACTTC.

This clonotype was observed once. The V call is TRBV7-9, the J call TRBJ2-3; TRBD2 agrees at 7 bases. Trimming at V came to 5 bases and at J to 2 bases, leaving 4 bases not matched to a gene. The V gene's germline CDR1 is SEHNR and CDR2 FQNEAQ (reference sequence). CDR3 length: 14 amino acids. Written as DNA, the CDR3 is TGTGCCAGCAGCCCAGCGGGGCACACAGATACGCAGTATTTT. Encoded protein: CASSPAGHTDTQYF.